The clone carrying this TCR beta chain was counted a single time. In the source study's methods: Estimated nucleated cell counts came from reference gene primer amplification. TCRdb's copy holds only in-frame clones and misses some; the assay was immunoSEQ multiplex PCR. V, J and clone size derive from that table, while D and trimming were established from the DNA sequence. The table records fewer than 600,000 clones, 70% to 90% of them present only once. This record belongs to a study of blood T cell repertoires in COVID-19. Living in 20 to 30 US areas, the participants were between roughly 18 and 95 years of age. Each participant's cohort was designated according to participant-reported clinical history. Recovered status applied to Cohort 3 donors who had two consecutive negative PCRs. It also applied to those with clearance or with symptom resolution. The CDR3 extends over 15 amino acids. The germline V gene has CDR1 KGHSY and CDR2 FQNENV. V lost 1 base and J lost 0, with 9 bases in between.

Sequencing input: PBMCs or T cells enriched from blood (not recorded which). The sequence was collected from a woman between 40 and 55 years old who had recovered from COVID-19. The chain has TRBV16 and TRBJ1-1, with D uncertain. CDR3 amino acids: CASSQLTRLNTEAFF. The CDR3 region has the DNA TGTGCCAGCAGCCAATTGACAAGACTGAACACTGAAGCTTTCTTT.